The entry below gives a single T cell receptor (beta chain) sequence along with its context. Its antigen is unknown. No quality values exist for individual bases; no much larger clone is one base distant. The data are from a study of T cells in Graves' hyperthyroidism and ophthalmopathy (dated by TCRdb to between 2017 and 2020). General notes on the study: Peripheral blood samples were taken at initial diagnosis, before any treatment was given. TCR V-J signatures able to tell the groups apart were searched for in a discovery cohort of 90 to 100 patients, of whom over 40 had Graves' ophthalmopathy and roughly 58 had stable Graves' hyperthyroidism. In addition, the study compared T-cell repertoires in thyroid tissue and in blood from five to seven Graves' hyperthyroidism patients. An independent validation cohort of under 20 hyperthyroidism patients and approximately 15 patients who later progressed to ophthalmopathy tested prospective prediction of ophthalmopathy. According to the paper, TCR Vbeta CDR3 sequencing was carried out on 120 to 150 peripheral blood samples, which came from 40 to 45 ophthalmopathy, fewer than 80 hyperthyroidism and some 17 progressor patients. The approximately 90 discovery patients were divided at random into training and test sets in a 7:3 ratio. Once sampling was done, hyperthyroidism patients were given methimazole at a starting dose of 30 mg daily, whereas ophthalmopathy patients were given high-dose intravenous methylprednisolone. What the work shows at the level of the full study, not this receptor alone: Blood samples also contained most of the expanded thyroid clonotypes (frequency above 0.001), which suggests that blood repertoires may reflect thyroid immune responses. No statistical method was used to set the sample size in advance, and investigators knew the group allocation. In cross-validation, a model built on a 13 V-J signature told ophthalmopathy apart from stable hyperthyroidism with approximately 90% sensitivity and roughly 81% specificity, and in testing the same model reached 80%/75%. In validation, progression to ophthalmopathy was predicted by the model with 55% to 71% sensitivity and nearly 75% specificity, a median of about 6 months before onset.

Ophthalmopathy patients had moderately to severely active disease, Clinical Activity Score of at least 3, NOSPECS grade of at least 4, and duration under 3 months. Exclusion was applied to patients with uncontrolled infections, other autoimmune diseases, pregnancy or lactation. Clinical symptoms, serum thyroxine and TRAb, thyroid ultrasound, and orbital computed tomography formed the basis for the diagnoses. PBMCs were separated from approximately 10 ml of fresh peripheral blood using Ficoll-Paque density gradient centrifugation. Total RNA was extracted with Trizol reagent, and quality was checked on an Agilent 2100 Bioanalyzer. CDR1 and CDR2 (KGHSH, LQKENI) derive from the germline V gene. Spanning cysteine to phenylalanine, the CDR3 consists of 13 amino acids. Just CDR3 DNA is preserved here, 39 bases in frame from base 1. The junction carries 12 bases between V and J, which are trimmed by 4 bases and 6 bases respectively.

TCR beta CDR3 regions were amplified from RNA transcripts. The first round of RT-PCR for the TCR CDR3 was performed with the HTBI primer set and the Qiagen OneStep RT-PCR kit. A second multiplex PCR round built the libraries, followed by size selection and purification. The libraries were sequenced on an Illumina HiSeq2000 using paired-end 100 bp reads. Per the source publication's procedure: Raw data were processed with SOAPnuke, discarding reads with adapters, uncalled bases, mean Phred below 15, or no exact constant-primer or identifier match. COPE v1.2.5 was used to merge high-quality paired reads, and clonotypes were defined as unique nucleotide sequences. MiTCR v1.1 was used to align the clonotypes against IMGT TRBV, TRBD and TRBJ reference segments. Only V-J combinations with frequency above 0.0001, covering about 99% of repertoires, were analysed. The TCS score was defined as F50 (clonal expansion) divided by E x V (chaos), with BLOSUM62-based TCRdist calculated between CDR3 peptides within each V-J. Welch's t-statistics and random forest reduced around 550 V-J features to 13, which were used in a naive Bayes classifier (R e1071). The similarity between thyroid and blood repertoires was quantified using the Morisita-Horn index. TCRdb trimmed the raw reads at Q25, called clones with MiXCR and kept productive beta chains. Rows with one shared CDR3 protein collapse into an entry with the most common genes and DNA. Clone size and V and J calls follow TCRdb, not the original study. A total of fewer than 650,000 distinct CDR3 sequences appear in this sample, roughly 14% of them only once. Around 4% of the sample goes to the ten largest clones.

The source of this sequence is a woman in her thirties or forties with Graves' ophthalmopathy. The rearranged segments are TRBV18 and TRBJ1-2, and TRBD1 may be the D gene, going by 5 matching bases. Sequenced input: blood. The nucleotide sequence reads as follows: TGTGCCAGCTCACGAGGACACGGAAATGGCTACACCTTC. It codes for CASSRGHGNGYTF. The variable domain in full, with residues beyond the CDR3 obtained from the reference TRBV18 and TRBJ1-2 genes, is NAGVMQNPRHLVRRRGQEARLRCSPMKGHSHVYWYRQLPEEGLKFMVYLQKENIIDESGMPKERFSAEFPKEGPSILRIQQVVRGDSAAYFCASSRGHGNGYTFGSGTRLTVV.